The sequence of this TCR beta chain was determined in a study of blood T cell repertoires in COVID-19. Clones were read by immunoSEQ multiplex PCR, and TCRdb kept only the in-frame ones, dropping some. Counted here are just over 300,000 clones, approximately 84% occurring once; the ten biggest clones make up around 4.6%. Per the germline V gene, CDR1 is MDHEN and CDR2 is SYDVKM. Trimming stripped 7 bases from V and 3 bases from J, with 19 bases between. The CDR3 covers 15 residues. The J gene is TRBJ2-7, the V gene TRBV28; TRBD1 is a possible D gene (7 bases). This TCR was recovered from a man between 25 and 39 years old who had recovered from COVID-19. The sequencing sample was made of PBMCs or T cells enriched from blood (not recorded which). The CDR3 DNA sequence: TGTGCCAGCACCGTACGGGGGACAGTACGCTACGAGCAGTACTTC. Translation gives CASTVRGTVRYEQYF.